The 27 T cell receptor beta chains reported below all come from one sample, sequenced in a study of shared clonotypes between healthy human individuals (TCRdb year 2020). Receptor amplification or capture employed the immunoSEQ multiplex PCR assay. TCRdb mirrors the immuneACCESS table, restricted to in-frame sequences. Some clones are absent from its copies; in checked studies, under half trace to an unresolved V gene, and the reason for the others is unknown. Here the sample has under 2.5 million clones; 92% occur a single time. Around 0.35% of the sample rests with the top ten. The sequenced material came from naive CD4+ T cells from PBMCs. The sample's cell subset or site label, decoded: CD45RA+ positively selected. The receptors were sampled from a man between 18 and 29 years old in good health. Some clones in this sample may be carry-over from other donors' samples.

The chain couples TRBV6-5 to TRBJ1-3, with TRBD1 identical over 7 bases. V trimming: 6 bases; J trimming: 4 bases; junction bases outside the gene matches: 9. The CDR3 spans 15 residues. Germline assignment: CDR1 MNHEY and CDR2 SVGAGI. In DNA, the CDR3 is TGTGCCAGCAGAGCACTTACAGGGGCCGGAAACACCATATATTTT. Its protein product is CASRALTGAGNTIYF.

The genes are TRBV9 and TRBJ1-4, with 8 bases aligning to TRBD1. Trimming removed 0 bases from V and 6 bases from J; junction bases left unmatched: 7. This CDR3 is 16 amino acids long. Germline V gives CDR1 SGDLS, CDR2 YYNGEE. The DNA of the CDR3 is TGTGCCAGCAGCGTAGGGAGCGGACAGGGATATGAAAAACTGTTTTTT. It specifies CASSVGSGQGYEKLFF.

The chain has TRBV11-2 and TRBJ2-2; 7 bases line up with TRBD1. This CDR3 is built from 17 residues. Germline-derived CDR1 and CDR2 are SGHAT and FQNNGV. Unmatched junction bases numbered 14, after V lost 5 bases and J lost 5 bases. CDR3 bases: TGTGCCAGCAGCACCCGCCGTCGGGACAGAGGTACCGGGGAGCTGTTTTTT. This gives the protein CASSTRRRDRGTGELFF.

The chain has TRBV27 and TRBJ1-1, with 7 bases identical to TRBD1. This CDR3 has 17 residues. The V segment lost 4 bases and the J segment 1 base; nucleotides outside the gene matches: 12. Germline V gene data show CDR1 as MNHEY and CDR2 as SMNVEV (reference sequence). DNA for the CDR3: TGTGCCAGCAGTTCAGACAGGGTACTCGTGGGGAACACTGAAGCTTTCTTT. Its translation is CASSSDRVLVGNTEAFF.

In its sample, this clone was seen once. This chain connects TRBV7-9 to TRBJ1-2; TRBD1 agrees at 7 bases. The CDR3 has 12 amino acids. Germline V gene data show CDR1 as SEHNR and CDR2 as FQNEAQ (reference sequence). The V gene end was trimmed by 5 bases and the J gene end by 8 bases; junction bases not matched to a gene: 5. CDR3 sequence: CASSLPGQGYTF. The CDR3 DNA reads TGTGCCAGCAGCCTTCCGGGACAGGGCTACACCTTC.

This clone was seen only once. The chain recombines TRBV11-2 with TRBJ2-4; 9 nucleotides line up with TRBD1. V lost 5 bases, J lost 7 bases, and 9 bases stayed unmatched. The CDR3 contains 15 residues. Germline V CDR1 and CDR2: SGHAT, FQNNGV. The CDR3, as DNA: TGTGCCAGCAGCATTACCGGGACAGGGTTCAACATTCAGTACTTC. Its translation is CASSITGTGFNIQYF. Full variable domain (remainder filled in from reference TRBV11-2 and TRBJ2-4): EAGVAQSPRYKIIEKRQSVAFWCNPISGHATLYWYQQILGQGPKLLIQFQNNGVVDDSQLPKDRFSAERLKGVDSTLKIQPAKLEDSAVYLCASSITGTGFNIQYFGAGTRLSVL.

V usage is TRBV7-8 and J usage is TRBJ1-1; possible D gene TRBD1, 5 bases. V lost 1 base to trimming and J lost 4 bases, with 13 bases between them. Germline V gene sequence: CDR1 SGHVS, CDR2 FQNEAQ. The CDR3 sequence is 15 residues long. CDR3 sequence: CASSLVGGAGTEAFF. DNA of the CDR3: TGTGCCAGCAGCTTAGTTGGTGGGGCTGGCACTGAAGCTTTCTTT.

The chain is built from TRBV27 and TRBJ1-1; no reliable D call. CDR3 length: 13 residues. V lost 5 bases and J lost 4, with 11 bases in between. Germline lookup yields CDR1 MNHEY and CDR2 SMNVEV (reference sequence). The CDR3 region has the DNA TGTGCCAGCAGTGGTAGGAAGGGCACTGAAGCTTTCTTT. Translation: CASSGRKGTEAFF.

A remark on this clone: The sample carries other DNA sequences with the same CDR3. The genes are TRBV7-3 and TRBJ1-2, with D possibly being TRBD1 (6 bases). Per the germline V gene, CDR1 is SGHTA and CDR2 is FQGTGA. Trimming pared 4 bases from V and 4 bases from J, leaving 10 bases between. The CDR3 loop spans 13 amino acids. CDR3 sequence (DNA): TGTGCCAGCAGCTCCAGGGGCGGCTATGGCTACACCTTC. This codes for CASSSRGGYGYTF.

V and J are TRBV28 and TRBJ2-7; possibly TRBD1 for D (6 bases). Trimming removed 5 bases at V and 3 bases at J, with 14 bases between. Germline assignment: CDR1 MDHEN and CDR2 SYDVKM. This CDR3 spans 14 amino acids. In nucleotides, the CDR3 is TGTGCCAGCAGTCGTTACAGGGAATTCTACGAGCAGTACTTC. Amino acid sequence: CASSRYREFYEQYF.

The CDR3: CASSTQEYYGYTF. CDR3 bases: TGTGCCAGCAGTACCCAGGAGTATTATGGCTACACCTTC. The V and J genes are TRBV6-6 and TRBJ1-2; D uncertain. Trimming took 5 bases from V and 5 from J, leaving 12 bases between them. Germline V gene sequence: CDR1 MNHNY, CDR2 SVGAGI (reference sequence). This CDR3 contains 13 residues.

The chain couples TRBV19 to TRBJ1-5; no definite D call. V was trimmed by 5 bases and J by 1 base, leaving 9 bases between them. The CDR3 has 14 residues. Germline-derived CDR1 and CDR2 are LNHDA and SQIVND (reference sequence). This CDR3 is CASSGRLSNQPQHF. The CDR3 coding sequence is TGTGCCAGTAGTGGACGACTAAGCAATCAGCCCCAGCATTTT.

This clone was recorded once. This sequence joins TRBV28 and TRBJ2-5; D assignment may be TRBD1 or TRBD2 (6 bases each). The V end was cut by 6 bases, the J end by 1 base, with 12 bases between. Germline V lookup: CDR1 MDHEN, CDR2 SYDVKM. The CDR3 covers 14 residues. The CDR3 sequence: CASRPGGLQETQYF. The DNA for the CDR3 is TGTGCCAGCAGACCCGGGGGCCTCCAAGAGACCCAGTACTTC.

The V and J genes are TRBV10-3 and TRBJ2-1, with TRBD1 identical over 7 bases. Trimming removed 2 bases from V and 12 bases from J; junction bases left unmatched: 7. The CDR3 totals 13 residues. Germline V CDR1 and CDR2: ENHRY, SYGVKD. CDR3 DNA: TGTGCCATCAGTGAGAGAGGGGGCGAAGGGCAGTTCTTC. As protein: CAISERGGEGQFF.

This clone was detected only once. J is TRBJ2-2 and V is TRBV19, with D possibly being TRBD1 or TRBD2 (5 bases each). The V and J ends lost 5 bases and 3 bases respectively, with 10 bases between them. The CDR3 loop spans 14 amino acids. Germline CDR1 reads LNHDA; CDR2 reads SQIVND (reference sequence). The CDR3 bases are TGTGCCAGTAGTTGGCAGGGACACACCGGGGAGCTGTTTTTT. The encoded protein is CASSWQGHTGELFF.

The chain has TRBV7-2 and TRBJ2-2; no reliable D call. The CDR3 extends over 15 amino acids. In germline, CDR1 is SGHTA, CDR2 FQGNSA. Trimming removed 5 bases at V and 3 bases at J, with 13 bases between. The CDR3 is CASSPTSPYTGELFF. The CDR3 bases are TGTGCCAGCAGCCCGACGAGTCCGTACACCGGGGAGCTGTTTTTT.

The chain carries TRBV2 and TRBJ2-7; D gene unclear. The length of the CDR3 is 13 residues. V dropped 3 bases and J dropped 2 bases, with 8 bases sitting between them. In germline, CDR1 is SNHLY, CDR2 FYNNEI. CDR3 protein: CASSDRRAYEQYF. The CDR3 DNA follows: TGTGCCAGCAGTGACCGGAGAGCCTACGAGCAGTACTTC.

The CDR3 is CASNLFSMGANYGYTF. As DNA, the CDR3 is TGTGCCAGCAACCTCTTCAGTATGGGGGCGAACTATGGCTACACCTTC. The chain recombines TRBV6-6 with TRBJ1-2, with a tentative D call TRBD1 (6 bases). The CDR3 has 16 amino acids. Trimming stripped 7 bases from V and 2 bases from J, with 20 bases between. The germline V gene has CDR1 MNHNY and CDR2 SVGAGI (reference sequence).

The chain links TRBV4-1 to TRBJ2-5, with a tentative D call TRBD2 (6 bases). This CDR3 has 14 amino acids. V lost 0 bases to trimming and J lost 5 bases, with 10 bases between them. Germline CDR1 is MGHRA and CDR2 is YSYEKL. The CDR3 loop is CASSQDGRGETQYF. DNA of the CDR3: TGCGCCAGCAGCCAAGACGGGAGAGGGGAGACCCAGTACTTC.

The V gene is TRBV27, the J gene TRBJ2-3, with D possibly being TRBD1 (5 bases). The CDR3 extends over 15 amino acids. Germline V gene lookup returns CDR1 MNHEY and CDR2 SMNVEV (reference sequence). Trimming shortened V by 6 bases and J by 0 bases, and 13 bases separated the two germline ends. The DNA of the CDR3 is TGTGCCAGCAGGGTTCAGGGCGCTAGCACAGATACGCAGTATTTT. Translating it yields CASRVQGASTDTQYF.

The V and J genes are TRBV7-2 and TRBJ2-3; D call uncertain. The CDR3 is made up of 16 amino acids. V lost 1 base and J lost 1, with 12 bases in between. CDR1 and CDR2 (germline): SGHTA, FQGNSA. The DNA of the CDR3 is TGTGCCAGCAGCTTAGGCCCTGGGGATGGCACAGATACGCAGTATTTT. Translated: CASSLGPGDGTDTQYF.

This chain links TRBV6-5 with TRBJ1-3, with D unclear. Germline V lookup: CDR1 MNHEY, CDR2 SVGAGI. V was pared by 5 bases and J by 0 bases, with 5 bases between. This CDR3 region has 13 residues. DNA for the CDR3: TGTGCCAGCAGTCAACCCTCTGGAAACACCATATATTTT. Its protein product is CASSQPSGNTIYF.

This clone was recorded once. The CDR3 loop reads CASSQPGQGTGYTF. In nucleotides, the CDR3 is TGCGCCAGCAGCCAGCCCGGACAGGGGACGGGCTACACCTTC. The chain combines TRBV4-1 with TRBJ1-2, with 9 positions matching TRBD1. Per the germline V gene, CDR1 is MGHRA and CDR2 is YSYEKL. The CDR3 loop spans 14 amino acids. V was pared by 3 bases and J by 8 bases, with 7 bases of the junction left unmatched.

The CDR3, as DNA: TGTGCCAGCAGTTCCCCGGACAGGGGGCAAGATGAGCAGTTCTTC. Translated: CASSSPDRGQDEQFF. The V and J genes are TRBV27 and TRBJ2-1; 11 bases are shared with TRBD1. After removal of 4 bases from V and 8 bases from J, the junction contained 7 bases not matched to a gene. The CDR3 covers 15 residues. Germline V gene data show CDR1 as MNHEY and CDR2 as SMNVEV (reference sequence).

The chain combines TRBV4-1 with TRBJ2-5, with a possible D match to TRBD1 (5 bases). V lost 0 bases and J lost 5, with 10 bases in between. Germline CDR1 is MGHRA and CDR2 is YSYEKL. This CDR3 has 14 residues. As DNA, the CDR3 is TGCGCCAGCAGCCAAGAACAGGCTGGGGAGACCCAGTACTTC. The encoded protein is CASSQEQAGETQYF.

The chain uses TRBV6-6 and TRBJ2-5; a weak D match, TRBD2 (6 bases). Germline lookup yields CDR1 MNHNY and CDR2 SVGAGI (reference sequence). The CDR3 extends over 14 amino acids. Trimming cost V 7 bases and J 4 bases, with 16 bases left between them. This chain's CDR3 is CASTPMGRIETQYF. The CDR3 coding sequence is TGTGCCAGCACTCCCATGGGGAGGATAGAGACCCAGTACTTC.

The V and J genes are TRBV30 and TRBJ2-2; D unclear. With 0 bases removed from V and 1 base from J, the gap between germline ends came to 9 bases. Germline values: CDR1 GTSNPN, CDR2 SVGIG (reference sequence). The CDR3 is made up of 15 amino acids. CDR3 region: CAWSVLWVNTGELFF. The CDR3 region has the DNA TGTGCCTGGAGTGTACTTTGGGTGAACACCGGGGAGCTGTTTTTT.